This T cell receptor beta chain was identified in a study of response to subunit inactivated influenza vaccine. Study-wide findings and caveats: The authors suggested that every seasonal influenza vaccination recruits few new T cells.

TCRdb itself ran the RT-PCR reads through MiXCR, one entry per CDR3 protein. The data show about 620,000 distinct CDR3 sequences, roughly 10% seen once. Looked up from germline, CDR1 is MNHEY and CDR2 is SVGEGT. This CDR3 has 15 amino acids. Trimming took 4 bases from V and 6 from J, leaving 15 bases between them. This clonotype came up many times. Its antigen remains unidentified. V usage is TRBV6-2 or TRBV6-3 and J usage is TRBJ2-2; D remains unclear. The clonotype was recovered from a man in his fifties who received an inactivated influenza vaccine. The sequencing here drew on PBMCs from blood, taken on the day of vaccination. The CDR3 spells CASSFVGLDAGELFF. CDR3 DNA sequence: TGTGCCAGCAGTTTCGTGGGTCTAGATGCCGGGGAGCTGTTTTTT.